The rows below give T cell receptor beta chains drawn from one sample of a study of cytomegalovirus exposure and HLA in healthy donors. Repertoires were generated with immunoSEQ multiplex PCR, while TCRdb's copy carries only in-frame clones and drops some. The sample carries about 160,000 clones, approximately 85% recorded once. The material sequenced was PBMCs. These receptors came from a man aged 45 to 65 in good health and CMV-seropositive. Each CDR3 is given with its conserved first and last residue. D genes are given only for firm matches. Size is stated for part of the rows, as once, few or many counts, or as a class when the clone is expanded.

CDR3 protein | CDR3 DNA | D gene | V gene | clone size | J gene | CDR3 length
CASNPGGTFYGYTF | TGCGCCAGCAACCCGGGGGGAACCTTCTATGGCTACACCTTC | NA | TRBV5-1 | once | TRBJ1-2 | 14
CASSSGQGYSYEQYF | TGCGCCAGCAGCTCAGGACAGGGGTACTCCTACGAGCAGTACTTC | TRBD1 | TRBV5-1 | NA | TRBJ2-7 | 15
CASSRKGRLQPQETQYF | TGTGCCAGCAGCAGAAAGGGGAGGCTACAACCACAAGAGACCCAGTACTTC | NA | TRBV21-1 | NA | TRBJ2-5 | 17
CASSLIQGPYEQYF | TGTGCCAGCAGTTTAATACAGGGACCCTACGAGCAGTACTTC | NA | TRBV28 | NA | TRBJ2-7 | 14
CASFGGLEETQYF | TGTGCCAGCTTCGGCGGCCTCGAGGAGACCCAGTACTTC | NA | TRBV18 | NA | TRBJ2-5 | 13
CASSLSGGGYEQYF | TGTGCCAGCAGCCTTAGCGGGGGGGGGTACGAGCAGTACTTC | TRBD2 | TRBV5-4 | NA | TRBJ2-7 | 14
CANRGWVDSPLHF | TGTGCCAACCGAGGGTGGGTTGATTCACCCCTCCACTTT | NA | TRBV2 | NA | TRBJ1-6 | 13
CASSMNADTGELFF | TGTGCCAGCAGCATGAACGCGGACACCGGGGAGCTGTTTTTT | NA | TRBV9 | NA | TRBJ2-2 | 14
CASGFSGDYGYTF | TGTGCCAGTGGGTTTTCGGGTGACTATGGCTACACCTTC | NA | TRBV19 | once | TRBJ1-2 | 13
CASSSPRGHREQFF | TGTGCCAGCAGTTCCCCCCGAGGGCATCGTGAGCAGTTCTTC | NA | TRBV28 | NA | TRBJ2-1 | 14